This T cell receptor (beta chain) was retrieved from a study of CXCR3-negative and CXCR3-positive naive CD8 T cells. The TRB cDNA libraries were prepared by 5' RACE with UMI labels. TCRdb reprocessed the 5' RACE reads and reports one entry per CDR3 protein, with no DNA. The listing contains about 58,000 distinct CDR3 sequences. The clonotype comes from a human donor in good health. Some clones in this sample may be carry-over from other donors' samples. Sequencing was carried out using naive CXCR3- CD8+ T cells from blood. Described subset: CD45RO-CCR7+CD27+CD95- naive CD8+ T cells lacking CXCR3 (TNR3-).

The CDR3 sequence: CASSLGGLAGGRGNEQFF. The rearrangement uses TRBV7-9 and TRBJ2-1; TCRdb's D call of TRBD2 is untestable without DNA. The CDR3 length is 18 residues. Germline V gene lookup returns CDR1 SEHNR and CDR2 FQNEAQ (reference sequence).